The T cell receptor (beta chain) under discussion was sequenced for a study of T cell repertoires in cytomegalovirus infection. V lost 3 bases, J lost 4 bases, and 16 bases stayed unmatched. CDR1 MNHEY and CDR2 SVGEGT come from the germline V gene. The CDR3 totals 18 residues. TCRdb independently ran MiXCR on the reads; one entry per CDR3 protein. The top ten clones hold approximately 41% of a sample with fewer than 150,000 distinct CDR3 sequences, 30% to 35% of them seen once. In its sample, this clonotype was seen a few times. Its specificity is not known. Study-level results: Ex vivo, HLA-C-restricted CMV-specific TCR beta clonotypes prevailed over the rest of the response.

J is TRBJ1-1 and V is TRBV6-2 or TRBV6-3; 8 bases fit TRBD1. This receptor was identified in a human donor in good health (CMV status not recorded). Some clones in this sample may be carry-over from other donors' samples. The source material was CD8+ T cells from cultured PBMCs, sampled from culture after CMV antigen stimulation. Here the CDR3 reads CASSYGARARGRGTEAFF. The CDR3 DNA follows: TGTGCCAGCAGTTATGGTGCCCGGGCCAGGGGGCGCGGCACTGAAGCTTTCTTT.